The TCR beta chain under discussion was sequenced for a study of OX40 agonist ivuxolimab in advanced cancers. Study details: The mean age was approximately 60 years, ranging from roughly 23 to 79, with 65% to 90% of participants male. General observations from the study: CD8+ T cells showed, on average, more clonal expansion than CD4+ cells. Partial responders treated at 0.1-3.0 mg/kg exhibited clonal expansion among the lowest measured.

Trimming shortened V by 4 bases and J by 10 bases, and 11 bases separated the two germline ends. The CDR3 covers 12 residues. CDR1 and CDR2 from the germline V gene are SNHLY and FYNNEI. This clone appeared once. The antigen is not known. Repertoires were generated with immunoSEQ multiplex PCR, while TCRdb's copy carries only in-frame clones and drops some. The table records about 15,000 clones, around 60% of them present only once. Baseline, cycle 4 day 1, and cycle 7 day 1 were the blood sampling points. The material sequenced was CD4+ or CD8+ T cells sorted from blood, taken in a trial of the OX40 agonist ivuxolimab. The chain combines TRBV2 with TRBJ2-1, with no clear D. The TCR was taken from an adult with an advanced solid tumor such as melanoma, head and neck, liver or kidney cancer. The CDR3 loop is CASSVESWEQFF. The CDR3 region has the DNA TGTGCCAGCAGTGTCGAGAGTTGGGAGCAGTTCTTC.